The 23 T cell receptor beta chains reported below all come from one sample, sequenced in a study of T cell repertoires in cytomegalovirus infection. One entry per CDR3 protein, called by TCRdb with MiXCR from the reads. The top ten hold 85% to 95% of the sample, which has about 78,000 distinct CDR3 sequences, around 37% seen once. Which antigens these TCRs recognize remains unknown. The sample here was CD8+ T cells from cultured PBMCs, taken from culture after CMV antigen stimulation. The source is a human donor in good health (CMV status not recorded). Some clones in this sample may be carry-over from other donors' samples.

This rearrangement joins TRBV7-8 to TRBJ2-1; perhaps TRBD2 as D (5 bases). The germline V gene encodes CDR1 SGHVS and CDR2 FQNEAQ. The V gene lost 3 bases and the J gene lost 8 bases, with 20 bases spanning the gap. The CDR3 loop spans 16 amino acids. CDR3 coding DNA: TGTGCCAGCAGCTTTCTTAGCGACTCACCGGCGGATGAGCAGTTCTTC. Translating gives CASSFLSDSPADEQFF.

The chain employs TRBV5-6 and TRBJ2-1, with TRBD1 as a possible D gene (6 bases). CDR3 length: 15 residues. Trimming took off 0 bases at V and 7 bases at J, with 14 bases between the two ends. CDR1 and CDR2 (germline): SGHDT, YYEEEE. The CDR3, as DNA: TGTGCCAGCAGCTTGGTACAGGGATCCCCTAATGAGCAGTTCTTC. The encoded protein is CASSLVQGSPNEQFF.

This chain uses TRBV28 with TRBJ2-3, with 7 positions matching TRBD2. The germline CDR1 and CDR2 sequences are MDHEN and SYDVKM. This CDR3 spans 13 amino acids. V shed 5 bases and J 4 bases; nucleotides not matched to a gene: 3. The CDR3 spells CASSETSADTQYF. The CDR3 coding sequence is TGTGCCAGCAGTGAAACTAGCGCAGATACGCAGTATTTT.

This chain links TRBV7-9 with TRBJ2-1; D is unresolved. The CDR3 consists of 14 residues. The ends were cut back, 3 bases at V and 10 bases at J, with 16 bases in the middle. CDR1 and CDR2 from the germline V gene are SEHNR and FQNEAQ (reference sequence). CDR3 in amino acids: CASSFQTTIWEQFF. CDR3 coding DNA: TGTGCCAGCAGCTTTCAGACCACAATATGGGAGCAGTTCTTC.

The genes are TRBV28 and TRBJ1-5, with 7 bases fitting TRBD1. Germline V gives CDR1 MDHEN, CDR2 SYDVKM. The CDR3 spans 16 residues. V shed 4 bases and J 8 bases; nucleotides not matched to a gene: 14. The CDR3 nucleotides are TGTGCCAGCAGTTCAGAGGGGACAGAGGGGCATAAGCCCCAGCATTTT. Protein sequence: CASSSEGTEGHKPQHF.

The rearrangement links TRBV12-5 to TRBJ1-3, with a weak D call TRBD1 (6 bases). Deletions cut 5 bases from V and 0 bases from J, with 17 bases between. The CDR3 is 17 amino acids. Germline V lookup: CDR1 LGHNT, CDR2 FRNRAP. CDR3 amino acids: CASGPKTGIHSGNTIYF. For the CDR3, the DNA is TGTGCTAGTGGTCCGAAAACAGGGATACACTCTGGAAACACCATATATTTT.

This clonotype occurred a few times. The chain couples TRBV7-9 to TRBJ2-1; a possible D gene is TRBD2 (5 bases). V gave up 5 bases and J gave up 5 bases, with 16 bases separating them. This CDR3 comprises 15 residues. CDR1 is SEHNR and CDR2 is FQNEAQ in the germline V gene (reference sequence). The CDR3 nucleotides are TGTGCCAGCAGCCTCCCGCTCCTGACTAACAATGAGCAGTTCTTC. It specifies CASSLPLLTNNEQFF.

This sequence joins TRBV27 and TRBJ1-2, with unresolved D. The CDR3 has 14 amino acids. CDR1 is MNHEY, CDR2 SMNVEV, per germline (reference sequence). Deletions cut 3 bases from V and 3 bases from J, with 11 bases between. CDR3 amino acids: CASSLGSFDYGYTF. The CDR3 DNA reads as TGTGCCAGCAGTTTGGGGTCGTTCGACTATGGCTACACCTTC.

This clonotype was recorded once. This chain links TRBV12-3 or TRBV12-4 with TRBJ2-1; D uncertain. The CDR3 length is 17 residues. V was shortened by 2 bases and J by 1 base, with 15 bases between the two germline ends. The CDR3 sequence: CASSLWPRQASYNEQFF. CDR3 nucleotide sequence: TGTGCCAGCAGTTTATGGCCCCGACAAGCATCCTACAATGAGCAGTTCTTC.

CDR3 bases: TGTGCCAGCAGCTTAGAAGGGACAGGGGTAACCTACGAGCAGTACTTC. Translating it yields CASSLEGTGVTYEQYF. The chain has TRBV7-2 and TRBJ2-7; 10 bases agree with TRBD1. This CDR3 is built from 16 residues. The V and J ends lost 1 base and 2 bases, in that order; junction bases with no gene match: 5. Per the germline V gene, CDR1 is SGHTA and CDR2 is FQGNSA.

A few counts support this clonotype. The CDR3 sequence is CASSYSRSGDTEAFF. For the CDR3, the DNA is TGTGCCAGCAGTTACTCGAGGTCAGGGGACACTGAAGCTTTCTTT. The rearrangement links TRBV6-5 to TRBJ1-1, with a tentative D call TRBD1 (6 bases). Trimming removed 0 bases at V and 3 bases at J, with 11 bases between. The CDR3 has 15 amino acids. Per germline, CDR1 MNHEY and CDR2 SVGAGI.

CDR3 loop: CASSPWGQGYEQYF. DNA of the CDR3: TGTGCCAGCAGCCCTTGGGGACAGGGCTACGAGCAGTACTTC. The J gene is TRBJ2-7, the V gene TRBV6-1, with 9 bases lining up with TRBD1. This CDR3 region has 14 residues. CDR1 MNHNS and CDR2 SASEGT come from the germline V gene. J lost 3 bases, V lost 6 bases, and 6 bases had no gene match.

This clonotype was recorded at least ten times. This chain uses TRBV7-2 with TRBJ1-1; D uncertain. The CDR3 loop spans 15 amino acids. V was clipped by 1 base and J by 0 bases, with 9 bases between them. Looked up from germline, CDR1 is SGHTA and CDR2 is FQGNSA. CDR3 sequence: CASSLVKGLNTEAFF. As DNA, the CDR3 is TGTGCCAGCAGCTTAGTAAAAGGGTTGAACACTGAAGCTTTCTTT. Drawing the rest from reference TRBV7-2 and TRBJ1-1, the complete variable domain is GAGVSQSPSNKVTEKGKDVELRCDPISGHTALYWYRQSLGQGLEFLIYFQGNSAPDKSGLPSDRFSAERTGGSVSTLTIQRTQQEDSAVYLCASSLVKGLNTEAFFGQGTRLTVV.

V gene TRBV27 combines with J gene TRBJ2-1; D is possibly TRBD2 (6 bases). Germline CDR1 is MNHEY and CDR2 is SMNVEV (reference sequence). This CDR3 is 16 amino acids long. The V end lost 5 bases, the J end lost 0 bases, and 14 bases lay between the germline ends. CDR3 loop: CASSHYSGTSYNEQFF. In DNA, the CDR3 is TGTGCCAGCAGTCATTATAGCGGAACCTCCTACAATGAGCAGTTCTTC.

V gene TRBV23-1 combines with J gene TRBJ1-4, with D unclear. TRBV23-1 is an ORF, with its function uncertain. V gave up 1 base and J gave up 0 bases, with 15 bases separating them. The CDR3 has 18 amino acids. Written as DNA, the CDR3 is TGCGCCAGCAGTCAATGGCGGAGTCCAAAGGCAACTAATGAAAAACTGTTTTTT. Translated, it gives CASSQWRSPKATNEKLFF.

The gene calls are TRBV13 and TRBJ2-1; 7 nucleotides align to TRBD1. This CDR3 spans 16 amino acids. The germline V gene has CDR1 PRHDT and CDR2 FYEKMQ (reference sequence). The J segment lost 1 base and the V segment lost 0 bases, leaving 3 bases of the junction unmatched. The CDR3 reads CASSLGQGFSYNEQFF. CDR3 nucleotides: TGTGCCAGCAGCTTAGGACAGGGGTTTTCCTACAATGAGCAGTTCTTC.

Only one count was recorded for this clonotype. CDR3 DNA sequence: TGCGCCAGCAGCCAAGGTTGGACAGGTACTTCGATCGAGCAGTACTTC. Protein sequence: CASSQGWTGTSIEQYF. This sequence joins TRBV4-3 and TRBJ2-7, with TRBD1 matching 7 bases. CDR1 is LGHNA, CDR2 YSLEER, per germline. V lost 1 base and J lost 6; bases outside the gene matches: 12. There are 16 residues in the CDR3.

The chain has TRBV7-2 and TRBJ2-5, with 7 bases that match TRBD2. The germline V gene has CDR1 SGHTA and CDR2 FQGNSA. With V trimmed by 5 bases and J by 9 bases, 18 bases remained unmatched. The CDR3 is made up of 16 amino acids. DNA for the CDR3: TGTGCCAGCAGCCCCTTCCCCCGGGGGAGGGTTATGGCCCAGTACTTC. The encoded protein is CASSPFPRGRVMAQYF. Drawing the rest from reference TRBV7-2 and TRBJ2-5, the complete variable domain is GAGVSQSPSNKVTEKGKDVELRCDPISGHTALYWYRQSLGQGLEFLIYFQGNSAPDKSGLPSDRFSAERTGGSVSTLTIQRTQQEDSAVYLCASSPFPRGRVMAQYFGPGTRLLVL.

The chain has TRBV7-6 and TRBJ2-3; D could derive from TRBD1 or TRBD2 (7 bases each). V was pared by 5 bases and J by 3 bases, with 12 bases between. This CDR3 region has 14 residues. Germline values: CDR1 SGHVS, CDR2 FNYEAQ. In nucleotides, the CDR3 is TGTGCCAGCAGCCCGCAGGGGGGGACAGATACGCAGTATTTT. It codes for CASSPQGGTDTQYF.

The chain recombines TRBV6-5 with TRBJ2-1, with D maybe TRBD1 (6 bases). Germline lookup yields CDR1 MNHEY and CDR2 SVGAGI. V was clipped by 7 bases and J by 2 bases, with 15 bases between them. There are 15 residues in the CDR3. DNA of the CDR3: TGTGCCAGCAAACTAGACAGGTCCGCCTACAATGAGCAGTTCTTC. Its translation is CASKLDRSAYNEQFF.

The chain has TRBV3-1 and TRBJ2-3, with 12 nucleotides matching TRBD2. This CDR3 region has 16 residues. Losses at the gene ends were 0 bases for V and 6 bases for J; bases not matched to a gene: 4. Germline-derived CDR1 and CDR2 are LGHDT and YNNKEL (reference sequence). In DNA, the CDR3 is TGTGCCAGCAGCCAAGATCCTAGCGGGGGGGCTGATACGCAGTATTTT. It yields the protein CASSQDPSGGADTQYF.

The chain has TRBV7-2 and TRBJ1-2, with D uncertain. CDR3 length equals 18 residues. Germline lookup yields CDR1 SGHTA and CDR2 FQGNSA. Trimming removed 1 base at V and 0 bases at J, with 18 bases between. DNA for the CDR3: TGTGCCAGCAGCTTAGGATTAGGGTTCGAGGTCGCTAACTATGGCTACACCTTC. Protein sequence: CASSLGLGFEVANYGYTF.

The chain recombines TRBV4-1 with TRBJ1-1; D is ambiguous. This CDR3 has 16 amino acids. The germline CDR1 and CDR2 sequences are MGHRA and YSYEKL. The V and J ends lost 1 base and 6 bases respectively, with 18 bases between them. The CDR3 bases are TGCGCCAGCAGCCAAGCCCTGTTAGGGAAAAGCGCTGAAGCTTTCTTT. Encoded protein: CASSQALLGKSAEAFF.